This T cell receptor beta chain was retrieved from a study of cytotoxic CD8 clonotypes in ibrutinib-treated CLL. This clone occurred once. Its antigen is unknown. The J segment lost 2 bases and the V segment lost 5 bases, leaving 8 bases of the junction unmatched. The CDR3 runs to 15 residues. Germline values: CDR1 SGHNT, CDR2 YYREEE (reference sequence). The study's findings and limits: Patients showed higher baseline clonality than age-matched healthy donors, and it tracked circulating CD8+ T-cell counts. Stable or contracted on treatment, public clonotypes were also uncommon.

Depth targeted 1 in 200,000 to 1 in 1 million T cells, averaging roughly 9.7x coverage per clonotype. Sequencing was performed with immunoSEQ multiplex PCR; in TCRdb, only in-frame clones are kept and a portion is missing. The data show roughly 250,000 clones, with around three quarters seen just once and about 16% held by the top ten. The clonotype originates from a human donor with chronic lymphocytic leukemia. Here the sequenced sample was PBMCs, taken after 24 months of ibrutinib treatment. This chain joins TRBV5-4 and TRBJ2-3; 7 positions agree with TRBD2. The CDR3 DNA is TGTGCCAGCAGAGGCCTAGCGGATTCCACAGATACGCAGTATTTT. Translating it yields CASRGLADSTDTQYF.